This is a list of T cell receptor beta chains from one sample in a study of CD8 T cells in ankylosing spondylitis. TCRdb itself ran the 5' RACE reads through MiXCR, one entry per CDR3 protein. This sample has over 700,000 distinct CDR3 sequences, with around a fifth found just once. Sequencing input: blood, either unsorted or a sorted T cell fraction (not recorded which). Receptors originate from a male donor with ankylosing spondylitis. Each CDR3 is given with its conserved first and last residue. A D gene is named only where the DNA matches it firmly. For some rows the clone size is stated as once, few or many, or as a class when expanded; others skip it.

v_gene: TRBV7-3
len: 16
d_gene: TRBD2
j_gene: TRBJ2-3
abundance: NA
CDR3aa: CASSTTERGGLDTQYF
CDR3nt: TGTGCCAGCAGCACGACTGAGCGGGGGGGCTTAGATACGCAGTATTTT

v_gene: TRBV3-1
len: 17
d_gene: NA
j_gene: TRBJ2-3
abundance: NA
CDR3aa: CASSQGGPQLRTDTQYF
CDR3nt: TGTGCCAGCAGCCAAGGGGGACCACAGCTGCGCACAGATACGCAGTATTTT

v_gene: TRBV7-8
len: 16
d_gene: TRBD1
j_gene: TRBJ2-7
abundance: NA
CDR3aa: CASSAAPGTGGAEQYF
CDR3nt: TGTGCCAGCAGCGCCGCCCCCGGGACAGGGGGCGCCGAGCAGTACTTC

v_gene: TRBV20-1
len: 13
d_gene: NA
j_gene: TRBJ1-2
abundance: NA
CDR3aa: CSAIVRQNYGYTF
CDR3nt: TGCAGTGCTATAGTCAGACAGAACTATGGCTACACCTTC

v_gene: TRBV7-2
len: 16
d_gene: TRBD2
j_gene: TRBJ2-1
abundance: NA
CDR3aa: CASSFQAGAPRNEQFF
CDR3nt: TGTGCCAGCAGCTTCCAAGCGGGAGCCCCGAGGAATGAGCAGTTCTTC

v_gene: TRBV4-1
len: 16
d_gene: NA
j_gene: TRBJ2-5
abundance: few
CDR3aa: CASSQEGGAFQETQYF
CDR3nt: TGCGCCAGCAGCCAAGAAGGAGGGGCGTTCCAAGAGACCCAGTACTTC

v_gene: TRBV7-8
len: 13
d_gene: TRBD1
j_gene: TRBJ1-2
abundance: few
CDR3aa: CASGQQGAYGYTF
CDR3nt: TGTGCCAGCGGTCAACAGGGGGCCTATGGCTACACCTTC

v_gene: TRBV12-3/TRBV12-4
len: 15
d_gene: NA
j_gene: TRBJ2-3
abundance: few
CDR3aa: CASTAGTKGSDTQYF
CDR3nt: TGTGCCAGCACCGCCGGGACCAAGGGATCAGATACGCAGTATTTT

v_gene: TRBV20-1
len: 17
d_gene: NA
j_gene: TRBJ1-2
abundance: few
CDR3aa: CSLLVVRGVPFRYGYTF
CDR3nt: TGCAGTCTGCTAGTCGTGAGGGGGGTGCCTTTTAGGTATGGCTACACCTTC

v_gene: TRBV10-3
len: 15
d_gene: TRBD1
j_gene: TRBJ1-3
abundance: NA
CDR3aa: CAIRGQGVTGNTIYF
CDR3nt: TGTGCCATCAGAGGACAGGGAGTGACTGGAAACACCATATATTTT